Described below is a single T cell receptor (beta chain) sequence and its context. Germline lookup yields CDR1 SGDLS and CDR2 YYNGEE. The CDR3 consists of 18 residues. The V gene end was trimmed by 3 bases and the J gene end by 1 base; junction bases not matched to a gene: 6. These data originate in a study of blood T cell repertoires in COVID-19. Background on the study: Samples representing acute and convalescent COVID-19 were sourced from the United States, Italy and Spain.

In the study's own analysis: Estimation of nucleated cell counts relied on the amplification of reference gene primers. Sequenced by immunoSEQ multiplex PCR; TCRdb stores in-frame clones only, minus some. Clone size and V and J calls were adopted from that table, with D and trimming inferred from the DNA. The sample lists approximately 130,000 clones; over 80% were seen once. Sample: peripheral blood. V is TRBV9 and J is TRBJ2-5; 16 nucleotides align to TRBD2. The source of this sequence is a man aged 50-60 years with active COVID-19. CDR3 DNA: TGTGCCAGCAGCGAGGGACTAGCGGGGGGGTTTAGCCAAGAGACCCAGTACTTC. This gives the protein CASSEGLAGGFSQETQYF.